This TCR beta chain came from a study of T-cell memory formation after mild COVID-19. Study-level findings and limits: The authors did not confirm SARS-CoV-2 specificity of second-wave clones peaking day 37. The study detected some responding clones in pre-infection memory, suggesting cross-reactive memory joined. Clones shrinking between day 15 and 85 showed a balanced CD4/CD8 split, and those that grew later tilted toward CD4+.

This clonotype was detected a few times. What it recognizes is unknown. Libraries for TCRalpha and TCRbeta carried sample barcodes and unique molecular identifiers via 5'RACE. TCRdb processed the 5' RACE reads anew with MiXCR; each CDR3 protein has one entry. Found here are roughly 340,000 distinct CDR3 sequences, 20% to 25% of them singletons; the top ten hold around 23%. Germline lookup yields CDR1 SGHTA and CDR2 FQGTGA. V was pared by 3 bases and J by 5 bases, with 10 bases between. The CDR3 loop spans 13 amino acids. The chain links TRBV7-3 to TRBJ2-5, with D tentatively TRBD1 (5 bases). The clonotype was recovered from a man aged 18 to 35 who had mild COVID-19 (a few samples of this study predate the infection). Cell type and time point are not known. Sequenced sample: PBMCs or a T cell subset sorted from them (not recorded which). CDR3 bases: TGTGCCAGCAGCTTCGACAGTGACGAGACCCAGTACTTC. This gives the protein CASSFDSDETQYF.